This T cell receptor beta chain was sequenced during a study of blood T cell repertoires in COVID-19. Study overall: PBMCs, B-cell-depleted T cells, or T cells were the source of the cDNA or gDNA that made up the material.

Profiling relied on immunoSEQ multiplex PCR, and the TCRdb table lists in-frame clones only, not all of them. The sample has roughly 250,000 clones, approximately 88% seen once. Cohort placement rested on clinical history that participants reported themselves. The CDR3 runs to 14 residues. The germline V and J ends were trimmed by 8 bases and 1 base, with 15 bases remaining between them. CDR1 and CDR2 (germline): SGHTA, FQGNSA. This TCR was sampled from a woman aged 40-49 years who had been exposed to COVID-19. The chain links TRBV7-2 to TRBJ2-7, with D maybe TRBD1 (6 bases). The sequenced sample was PBMCs or T cells enriched from blood (not recorded which). In DNA, the CDR3 is TGTGCCAGCCTCCAGGACAGCACGTCCTACGAGCAGTACTTC. Amino acids: CASLQDSTSYEQYF.